The rows below give T cell receptor beta chains drawn from one sample of a study of regulatory T cells in long-lasting Graves disease. TCRdb redid the calling of the multiplex PCR reads with MiXCR, one entry per CDR3 protein. Found here are about 470,000 distinct CDR3 sequences, less than 25% of them singletons; the top ten hold less than 9%. Specimen: peripheral blood mononuclear cells (PBMCs), collected when the disease was refractory, from a patient treated with antithyroid drugs. The receptors originated from a female donor with Graves disease. Each CDR3 is given with its conserved first and last residue. A D gene is named only where the DNA matches it firmly. Rows give clone size only sometimes, using once, few, many, or a class for an expanded clone.

j_call clone_size v_call d_call cdr3_nt cdr3_aa
TRBJ1-1 few TRBV20-1 TRBD1 TGCAGTGCTATGAGGACAGGGTCGAATTGGGCTGAAGCTTTCTTT CSAMRTGSNWAEAFF
TRBJ2-2 few TRBV5-4 NA TGTGCCAGCAGCTTGGCGCTCCCCTTGAACACCGGGGAGCTGTTTTTT CASSLALPLNTGELFF
TRBJ1-2 few TRBV29-1 NA TGCAGCGTTGCGGGGGACCTCTATGGCTACACCTTC CSVAGDLYGYTF
TRBJ1-2 NA TRBV19 NA TGTGCCAGTAGTATTAACAGGTTTAACTATGGCTACACCTTC CASSINRFNYGYTF
TRBJ2-5 NA TRBV5-8 NA TGTGCCAGCAGCTTGGCTTATAGCGTCCAAGAGACCCAGTACTTC CASSLAYSVQETQYF
TRBJ1-1 many TRBV2 NA TGTGCCAGCAGTGAGGCCGGAAATGAAGCTTTCTTT CASSEAGNEAFF
TRBJ2-7 many TRBV7-2 TRBD1 TGTGCCAGCAGCTTCTCGGGACAGGGGACCGAGCAGTACTTC CASSFSGQGTEQYF
TRBJ2-2 NA TRBV11-2 NA TGTGCCAGCAGCTTAGACGTTAGCTCCTGGGAGCTGTTTTTT CASSLDVSSWELFF
TRBJ1-2 many TRBV30 TRBD1 TGTGCCTGGAGTGTAACCCCACAGGGGAACTATGGCTACACCTTC CAWSVTPQGNYGYTF
TRBJ2-7 many TRBV9 NA TGTGCCAGCAGCGTAGAGGGAGGGGGCTACGAGCAGTACTTC CASSVEGGGYEQYF
TRBJ1-4 NA TRBV7-9 NA TGTGCCAGCAGTTTACAGGGAGAGGGTGAAAAACTGTTTTTT CASSLQGEGEKLFF
TRBJ1-6 many TRBV6-2/TRBV6-3 TRBD1 TGTGCCAGCAGTTCACAGGGGGGCGTTTATAATTCACCCCTCCACTTT CASSSQGGVYNSPLHF
TRBJ1-5 NA TRBV28 NA TGTGCCAGCAGTTCTCCGACTGAAAGCAATCAGCCCCAGCATTTT CASSSPTESNQPQHF
TRBJ1-5 many TRBV2 TRBD1 TGTGCCAGCAGAGCAAGGACAGGTAGCAATCAGCCCCAGCATTTT CASRARTGSNQPQHF
TRBJ1-6 many TRBV28 NA TGTGCCAGCAGTTTCTCCGCGGTTTCAGGTTCACCCCTCCACTTT CASSFSAVSGSPLHF
TRBJ2-5 many TRBV12-3/TRBV12-4 TRBD2 TGTGCCAGCAGTTTAGGCCTAGCGGGAGGGCCCCAGGCGACCCAGTACTTC CASSLGLAGGPQATQYF
TRBJ1-1 few TRBV20-1 TRBD1 TGCAGTGCTAGAGATCGGCAGGGGGACCCTGAAGCTTTCTTT CSARDRQGDPEAFF
TRBJ1-1 few TRBV30 NA TGTGCCTGGAGTGGGGGTCGGCTAGTCTTCAATGAAGCTTTCTTT CAWSGGRLVFNEAFF
TRBJ2-1 few TRBV4-2 NA TGTGCCAGCAGCCAAGCCGGCTCCGCTGGATATTACAATGAGCAGTTCTTC CASSQAGSAGYYNEQFF
TRBJ2-6 many TRBV20-1 TRBD2 TGCAGTGCCCCAGCGGGAGGACCCACTGGGGCCAACGTCCTGACTTTC CSAPAGGPTGANVLTF
TRBJ1-1 many TRBV30 NA TGTGCCTGGAAAAGGGAGGGCCCCACTGAAGCTTTCTTT CAWKREGPTEAFF
TRBJ2-2 NA TRBV7-6 NA TGTGCCAGCCTCCCGGTGGGGCCCCCCCTGAACACCGGGGAGCTGTTTTTT CASLPVGPPLNTGELFF
TRBJ2-5 few TRBV7-2 NA TGTGCCAGCAGCTCTTTAGGACCGGGGCAGGGAGTAGTCCAAGAGACCCAGTACTTC CASSSLGPGQGVVQETQYF
TRBJ1-1 many TRBV28 TRBD1 TGTGCCAGCGGACGGACAGGGAGGAACACTGAAGCTTTCTTT CASGRTGRNTEAFF
TRBJ1-6 many TRBV7-9 NA TGTGCCAGCGGACACTCTGAGTCGGGCTCACCCCTCCACTTT CASGHSESGSPLHF
TRBJ2-4 few TRBV18 TRBD2 TGTGCCAGCTCACCGGCGGGGGGCTCCAAAAACATTCAGTACTTC CASSPAGGSKNIQYF
TRBJ2-1 NA TRBV7-8 NA TGTGCCAGCAGCTTCCGGGTTGGGCCCTACAATGAGCAGTTCTTC CASSFRVGPYNEQFF
TRBJ2-4 NA TRBV25-1 NA TGTGCCAGCAGTGAGTTTACAGGGGAGGAAAACATTCAGTACTTC CASSEFTGEENIQYF
TRBJ1-1 few TRBV6-1 NA TGTGCCAGCAGAAACAGGGTTCTGACTGAAGCTTTCTTT CASRNRVLTEAFF
TRBJ1-3 once TRBV6-8 TRBD1 TGTGCCAGCAACCCGGGACAGGGGAGACCCTCTGGAAACACCATATATTTT CASNPGQGRPSGNTIYF
TRBJ2-6 few TRBV29-1 TRBD1 TGCAGCGCCCCGGACAGGGAGAGGGCCAACGTCCTGACTTTC CSAPDRERANVLTF
TRBJ1-5 NA TRBV28 NA TGTGCCAGCAGTTTCTCTCGGGAGGCCAATCAGCCCCAGCATTTT CASSFSREANQPQHF
TRBJ1-1 few TRBV5-1 TRBD1 TGCGCCAGCAGCTTGGCCCGGACAGGGGGCTCTGAAGCTTTCTTT CASSLARTGGSEAFF
TRBJ2-2 many TRBV7-9 NA TGTGCCAGCAGCCCGTCAGGTGGTGCGAACACCGGGGAGCTGTTTTTT CASSPSGGANTGELFF
TRBJ1-6 many TRBV12-3/TRBV12-4 NA TGTGCCAGCAGCCCCGCCAGGGATAATTCACCCCTCCACTTT CASSPARDNSPLHF
TRBJ2-7 many TRBV11-2 TRBD1 TGTGCCAGCAGCTCCGTGGCAGGGGGCTCCTACGAGCAGTACTTC CASSSVAGGSYEQYF
TRBJ2-5 few TRBV11-1 NA TGTGCCAGCAGCCAAGCTCCGGGCAGGGGAGAGACCCAGTACTTC CASSQAPGRGETQYF
TRBJ2-7 NA TRBV5-6 TRBD2 TGTGCCAGCAGCTTGGCGGGGACTAGCGGGAGATCAGTGACCGTCTACGAGCAGTACTTC CASSLAGTSGRSVTVYEQYF
TRBJ1-2 few TRBV18 NA TGTGCCAGCTCACCAGAAGTGTCGGGGGGCTATGGCTACACCTTC CASSPEVSGGYGYTF
TRBJ2-5 many TRBV6-5 TRBD1 TGTGCCAGCAGTTCGTACAATCCACGGACAGGGGAAGAGACCCAGTACTTC CASSSYNPRTGEETQYF
TRBJ2-7 many TRBV12-3/TRBV12-4 NA TGTGCCAGCAGCTCGGGACGGACCTACGAGCAGTACTTC CASSSGRTYEQYF
TRBJ2-5 many TRBV2 TRBD2 TGTGCCAGCAGTGGCAAGGGACTAGGCCCTTTCGAGACCCAGTACTTC CASSGKGLGPFETQYF
TRBJ1-3 few TRBV9 NA TGTGCCAGCAGCGTAGCGGCAGTAGGAAACACCATATATTTT CASSVAAVGNTIYF
TRBJ2-2 few TRBV18 TRBD2 TGTGCCAGCTCACCACCTAGCGGGAGTATTGACACCGGGGAGCTGTTTTTT CASSPPSGSIDTGELFF
TRBJ2-2 NA TRBV19 NA TGTGCCAGTAGTACGAGAGCAGGGGAGCTGTTTTTT CASSTRAGELFF